The 14 T cell receptor beta chains below come from one sample, sequenced in a study of blood T cell repertoires in COVID-19. Clones were read by immunoSEQ multiplex PCR, and TCRdb kept only the in-frame ones, dropping some. The profile shows about 33,000 clones, less than 90% of them singletons. Material for sequencing was peripheral blood. The receptors come from a woman aged 80 or older with active or convalescent COVID-19.

This CDR3 is CASSTNRDRGNGYTF. The CDR3 DNA sequence: TGCGCCAGCAGCACGAACCGGGACAGGGGAAATGGCTACACCTTC. The chain couples TRBV5-1 to TRBJ1-2, with 10 nucleotides matching TRBD1. The V and J ends lost 4 bases and 6 bases, in that order; junction bases with no gene match: 9. This CDR3 region has 15 residues. Germline V gene lookup returns CDR1 SGHRS and CDR2 YFSETQ.

The gene calls are TRBV24-1 and TRBJ1-5; D is unclear. The CDR3 loop spans 14 amino acids. The V gene's germline CDR1 is KGHDR and CDR2 SFDVKD. V was cut by 10 bases and J by 3 bases, with 15 bases left in between. The CDR3 region is CATPRTDSNQPQHF. In nucleotides, the CDR3 is TGTGCCACACCCCGTACGGACTCCAATCAGCCCCAGCATTTT.

The V call is TRBV28, the J call TRBJ1-4, with 8 positions matching TRBD1. Germline lookup yields CDR1 MDHEN and CDR2 SYDVKM. The CDR3 consists of 14 residues. J lost 10 bases, V lost 7 bases, and 11 bases had no gene match. The chain's CDR3 is CASKGVRGPGKLFF. CDR3 sequence (DNA): TGTGCCAGCAAAGGAGTCAGGGGGCCGGGAAAACTGTTTTTT.

The V gene is TRBV10-2, the J gene TRBJ1-6; D gene uncertain. The CDR3 loop spans 15 amino acids. Trimming removed 9 bases from V and 0 bases from J, with 12 bases in between. Germline-derived CDR1 and CDR2 are WSHSY and SAAADI. CDR3 protein: CASRSDSSYNSPLHF. DNA of the CDR3: TGCGCCAGTCGGAGCGATAGCTCCTATAATTCACCCCTCCACTTT.

V usage is TRBV6-5 and J usage is TRBJ1-3, with TRBD1 matching 7 bases. Looked up from germline, CDR1 is MNHEY and CDR2 is SVGAGI. Germline trimming cut 5 bases from V and 3 bases from J; bases unmatched to any gene: 7. This CDR3 contains 15 residues. The CDR3 DNA follows: TGTGCCAGCAGTAGGGACAGCTCTTTTGGAAACACCATATATTTT. The encoded protein is CASSRDSSFGNTIYF.

The genes are TRBV7-5 and TRBJ1-2; TRBD1 is taken as the D call from the table, unchecked against the DNA. TRBV7-5 is flagged as a pseudogene. The CDR3 length is 17 residues. The CDR3 protein is CVRSLPASRGAAYGYTF. CDR3 sequence (DNA): TGTGTCAGAAGCTTGCCCGCATCTAGGGGCGCGGCCTATGGCTACACCTTC.

The V and J genes are TRBV18 and TRBJ1-2; TRBD1 aligns across 7 bases. Germline-derived CDR1 and CDR2 are KGHSH and LQKENI. V lost 0 bases, J lost 4 bases, and 5 bases stayed unmatched. CDR3 length equals 15 residues. CDR3 bases: TGTGCCAGCTCACCACCGGGACAGCCTCCCTATGGCTACACCTTC. It encodes CASSPPGQPPYGYTF.

In this sample, this clone turned up a few times. The chain links TRBV28 to TRBJ1-5; 7 bases fit TRBD1. CDR1 MDHEN and CDR2 SYDVKM come from the germline V gene. The CDR3 runs 15 residues. Unmatched junction bases numbered 10, after V lost 5 bases and J lost 6 bases. This chain's CDR3 is CASSPPGGLGQPQHF. Here the CDR3 DNA reads TGTGCCAGCAGTCCCCCAGGGGGGCTGGGTCAGCCCCAGCATTTT.

This chain connects TRBV30 to TRBJ2-3, with 8 positions matching TRBD2. Looked up from germline, CDR1 is GTSNPN and CDR2 is SVGIG (reference sequence). The CDR3 is made up of 14 amino acids. The junction had 6 bases not matched to a gene; V was cut back by 4 bases and J by 3 bases. CDR3 loop: CAWKAGVPTDTQYF. The DNA of the CDR3 is TGTGCCTGGAAAGCGGGGGTCCCAACAGATACGCAGTATTTT.

The chain has TRBV6-5 and TRBJ1-2, with D unresolved. The CDR3 loop spans 13 amino acids. Germline CDR1 and CDR2: MNHEY and SVGAGI. V shed 1 base and J shed 7 bases, with 10 bases lying between them. The CDR3 coding sequence is TGTGCCAGCAGTTACTTCCGGGTTTCTGGCTACACCTTC. Its translation: CASSYFRVSGYTF.

The CDR3, as DNA: TGTGCCAGCTCACCCCGGGACAGGGTCACAGATACGCAGTATTTT. It yields the protein CASSPRDRVTDTQYF. The rearrangement uses TRBV18 and TRBJ2-3; 9 nucleotides match TRBD1. J lost 2 bases, V lost 3 bases, and 3 bases had no gene match. Germline V gene data show CDR1 as KGHSH and CDR2 as LQKENI. This CDR3 is built from 15 residues.

The V and J genes are TRBV19 and TRBJ2-3; tentatively, D is TRBD2 (6 bases). V lost 5 bases and J 0 bases, leaving 12 bases between the germline ends. The CDR3 sequence is 15 residues long. Germline CDR1 LNHDA, CDR2 SQIVND (reference sequence). CDR3 in amino acids: CASSLRGSSTDTQYF. The CDR3 DNA reads TGTGCCAGTAGTCTCCGGGGGTCTAGCACAGATACGCAGTATTTT.

The V call is TRBV5-1, the J call TRBJ1-4, with D possibly being TRBD1 (5 bases). V was cut by 4 bases and J by 0 bases, with 10 bases left in between. The germline V gene has CDR1 SGHRS and CDR2 YFSETQ. CDR3 size: 15 residues. The CDR3 is CASSDGGATNEKLFF. In DNA form, the CDR3 reads TGCGCCAGCAGCGACGGGGGGGCAACTAATGAAAAACTGTTTTTT. The entire variable domain, with the rest obtained from reference TRBV5-1 and TRBJ1-4, is as follows: KAGVTQTPRYLIKTRGQQVTLSCSPISGHRSVSWYQQTPGQGLQFLFEYFSETQRNKGNFPGRFSGRQFSNSRSEMNVSTLELGDSALYLCASSDGGATNEKLFFGSGTQLSVL.

This sequence joins TRBV9 and TRBJ2-3, with 9 bases fitting TRBD1. The trim removed 3 bases at V and 3 bases at J, leaving 8 bases unmatched. The CDR3 consists of 16 residues. Germline CDR1 SGDLS, CDR2 YYNGEE. The CDR3 DNA sequence: TGTGCCAGCAGCGCCCGACAGGGGGAGGGGACAGATACGCAGTATTTT. Translation gives CASSARQGEGTDTQYF.